The sequence of this TCR beta chain was determined in a study of vaccination and CD4 T cells after COVID-19. In the case of this clonotype: Its antigen is unknown.

Cultured CD4+ T cell DNA underwent sequencing with the Oncomine TCR Beta short-read assay. In TCRdb, the PCR reads were re-called with MiXCR into one record per CDR3 protein. The table shows 28,000 or so distinct CDR3 sequences, with about three fifths occurring only once. Described treatment: roughly 10-day PBMC culture with coronavirus spike peptide pools or control peptides (ViraFEST assay). V was pared by 6 bases and J by 3 bases, with 8 bases between. CDR3 length equals 12 residues. Per the germline V gene, CDR1 is SNHLY and CDR2 is FYNNEI. Sequenced: CD4+ T cells from blood, cultured in vitro. The chain carries TRBV2 and TRBJ1-1; D uncertain. This receptor was obtained from a human donor who had recovered from COVID-19. The CDR3 protein is CASRQMDTEAFF. CDR3 DNA sequence: TGTGCCAGCAGACAAATGGACACTGAAGCTTTCTTT.